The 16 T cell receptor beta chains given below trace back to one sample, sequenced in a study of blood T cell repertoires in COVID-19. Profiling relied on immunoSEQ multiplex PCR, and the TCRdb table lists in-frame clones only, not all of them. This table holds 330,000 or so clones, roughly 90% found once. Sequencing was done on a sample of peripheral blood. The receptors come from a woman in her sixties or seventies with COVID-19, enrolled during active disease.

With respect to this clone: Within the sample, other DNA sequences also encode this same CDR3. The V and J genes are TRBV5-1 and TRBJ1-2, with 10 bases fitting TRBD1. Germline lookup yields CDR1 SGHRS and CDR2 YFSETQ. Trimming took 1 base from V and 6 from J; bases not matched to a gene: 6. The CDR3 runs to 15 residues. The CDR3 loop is CASSLFIGTGDGYTF. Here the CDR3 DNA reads TGCGCCAGCAGCTTGTTTATCGGGACAGGGGATGGCTACACCTTC.

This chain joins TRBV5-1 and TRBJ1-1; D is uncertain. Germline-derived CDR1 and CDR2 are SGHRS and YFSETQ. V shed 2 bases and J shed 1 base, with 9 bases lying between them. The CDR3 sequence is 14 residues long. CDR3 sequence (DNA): TGCGCCAGCAGCTTAAGCGGGTCGAACACTGAAGCTTTCTTT. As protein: CASSLSGSNTEAFF. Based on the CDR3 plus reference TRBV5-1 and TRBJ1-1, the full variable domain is KAGVTQTPRYLIKTRGQQVTLSCSPISGHRSVSWYQQTPGQGLQFLFEYFSETQRNKGNFPGRFSGRQFSNSRSEMNVSTLELGDSALYLCASSLSGSNTEAFFGQGTRLTVV.

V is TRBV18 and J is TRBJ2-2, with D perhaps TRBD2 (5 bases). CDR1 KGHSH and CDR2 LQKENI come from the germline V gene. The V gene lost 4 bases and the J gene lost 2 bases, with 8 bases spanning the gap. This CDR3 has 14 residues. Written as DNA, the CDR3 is TGTGCCAGCTCACTCGGGGAAAACACCGGGGAGCTGTTTTTT. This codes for CASSLGENTGELFF. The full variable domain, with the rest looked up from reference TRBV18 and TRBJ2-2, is NAGVMQNPRHLVRRRGQEARLRCSPMKGHSHVYWYRQLPEEGLKFMVYLQKENIIDESGMPKERFSAEFPKEGPSILRIQQVVRGDSAAYFCASSLGENTGELFFGEGSRLTVL.

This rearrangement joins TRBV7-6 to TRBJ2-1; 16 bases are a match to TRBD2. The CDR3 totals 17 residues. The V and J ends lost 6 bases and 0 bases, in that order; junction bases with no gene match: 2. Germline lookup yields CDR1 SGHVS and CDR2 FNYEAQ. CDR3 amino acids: CASRGLAGGSSYNEQFF. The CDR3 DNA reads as TGTGCCAGCAGGGGACTAGCGGGGGGGAGCTCCTACAATGAGCAGTTCTTC.

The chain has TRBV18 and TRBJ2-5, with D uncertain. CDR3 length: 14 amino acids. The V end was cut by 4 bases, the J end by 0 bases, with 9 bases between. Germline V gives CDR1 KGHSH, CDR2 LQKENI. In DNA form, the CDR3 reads TGTGCCAGCTCACTGCTCGGGTACCAAGAGACCCAGTACTTC. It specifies CASSLLGYQETQYF.

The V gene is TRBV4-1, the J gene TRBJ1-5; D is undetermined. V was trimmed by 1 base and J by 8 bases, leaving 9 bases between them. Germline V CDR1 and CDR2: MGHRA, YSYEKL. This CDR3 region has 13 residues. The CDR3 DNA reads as TGCGCCAGCAGCCAAGGAGCGAACGAGCCCCAGCATTTT. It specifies CASSQGANEPQHF.

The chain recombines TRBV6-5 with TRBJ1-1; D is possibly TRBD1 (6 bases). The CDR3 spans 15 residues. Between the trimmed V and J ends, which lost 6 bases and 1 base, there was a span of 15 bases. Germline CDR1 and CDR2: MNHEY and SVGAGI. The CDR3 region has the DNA TGTGCCAGCAGAGTGAGCCAGGGGCCGAACACTGAAGCTTTCTTT. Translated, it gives CASRVSQGPNTEAFF.

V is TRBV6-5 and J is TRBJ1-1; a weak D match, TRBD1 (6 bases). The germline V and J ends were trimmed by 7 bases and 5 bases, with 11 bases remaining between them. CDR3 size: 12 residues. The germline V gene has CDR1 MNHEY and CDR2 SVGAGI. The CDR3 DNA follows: TGTGCCAGCACTTCAGGGGTAACTGAAGCTTTCTTT. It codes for CASTSGVTEAFF.

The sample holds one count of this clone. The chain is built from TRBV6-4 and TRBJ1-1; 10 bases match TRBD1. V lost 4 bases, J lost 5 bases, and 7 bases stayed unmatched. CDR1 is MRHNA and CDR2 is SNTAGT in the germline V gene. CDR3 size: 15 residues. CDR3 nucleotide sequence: TGTGCCAGCAGTGCAGTAGGACAGGGGGTTACTGAAGCTTTCTTT. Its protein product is CASSAVGQGVTEAFF.

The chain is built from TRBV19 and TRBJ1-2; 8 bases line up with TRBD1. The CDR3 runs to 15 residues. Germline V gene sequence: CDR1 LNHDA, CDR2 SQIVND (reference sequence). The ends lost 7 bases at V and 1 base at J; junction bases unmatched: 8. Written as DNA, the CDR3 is TGTGCCAGTACCCCTCCGGACAGGGATAACTATGGCTACACCTTC. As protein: CASTPPDRDNYGYTF.

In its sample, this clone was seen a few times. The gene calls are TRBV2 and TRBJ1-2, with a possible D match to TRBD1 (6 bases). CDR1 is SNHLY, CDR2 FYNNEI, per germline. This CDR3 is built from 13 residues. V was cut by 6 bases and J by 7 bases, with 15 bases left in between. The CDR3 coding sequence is TGTGCCAGCAGGCTACAGGGAGGGCTTGGCTACACCTTC. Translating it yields CASRLQGGLGYTF.

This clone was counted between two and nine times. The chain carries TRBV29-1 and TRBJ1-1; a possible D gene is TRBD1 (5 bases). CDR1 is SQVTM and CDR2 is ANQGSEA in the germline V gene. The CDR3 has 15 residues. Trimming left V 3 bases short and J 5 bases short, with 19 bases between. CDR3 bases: TGCAGCGTTGAGCTCATAACGGGGGGTGATACTGAAGCTTTCTTT. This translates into CSVELITGGDTEAFF.

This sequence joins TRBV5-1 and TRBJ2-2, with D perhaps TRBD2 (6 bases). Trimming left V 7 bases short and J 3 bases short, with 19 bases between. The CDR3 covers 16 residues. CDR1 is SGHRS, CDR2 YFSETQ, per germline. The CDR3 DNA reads TGCGCCAGCTCCCGGGACTCTCGTTCCTACACCGGGGAGCTGTTTTTT. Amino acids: CASSRDSRSYTGELFF. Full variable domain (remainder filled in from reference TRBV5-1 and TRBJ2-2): KAGVTQTPRYLIKTRGQQVTLSCSPISGHRSVSWYQQTPGQGLQFLFEYFSETQRNKGNFPGRFSGRQFSNSRSEMNVSTLELGDSALYLCASSRDSRSYTGELFFGEGSRLTVL.

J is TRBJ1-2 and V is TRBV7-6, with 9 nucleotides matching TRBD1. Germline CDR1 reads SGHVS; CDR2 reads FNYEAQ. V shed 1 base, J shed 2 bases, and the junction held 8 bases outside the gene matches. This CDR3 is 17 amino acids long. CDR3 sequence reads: CASSLDGTGFVNYGYTF. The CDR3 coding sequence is TGTGCCAGCAGCTTAGATGGGACAGGGTTCGTAAACTATGGCTACACCTTC.

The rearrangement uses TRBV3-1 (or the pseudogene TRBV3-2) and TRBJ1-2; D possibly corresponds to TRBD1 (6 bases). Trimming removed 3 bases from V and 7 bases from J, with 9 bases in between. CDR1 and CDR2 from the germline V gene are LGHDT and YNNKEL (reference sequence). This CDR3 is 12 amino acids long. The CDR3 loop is CASSQGARGYTF. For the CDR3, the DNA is TGTGCCAGCAGCCAGGGGGCGCGTGGCTACACCTTC.

CDR3: CACDRGGVTEAFF. The CDR3 DNA sequence: TGTGCCTGCGACAGGGGAGGCGTCACTGAAGCTTTCTTT. The chain combines TRBV30 with TRBJ1-1, with 8 bases that match TRBD1. After removal of 6 bases from V and 4 bases from J, the junction contained 7 bases not matched to a gene. The CDR3 is 13 amino acids. Germline CDR1 reads GTSNPN; CDR2 reads SVGIG (reference sequence).